This T cell receptor (beta chain) was sequenced for a study of blood T cells in healthy people across ages. This clonotype has more than one count but fewer than ten. Looked up from germline, CDR1 is MGHDK and CDR2 is SYGVNS. This CDR3 comprises 13 residues. The germline V and J ends were trimmed by 2 bases and 1 base, with 5 bases remaining between them. Each donor gave 9.5 to 10 milliliters of peripheral blood. Sample-barcoded 5' priming and a J-beta primer mix drove a second PCR of 7 to 11 cycles. TCRdb re-derived calls from the 5' RACE reads in MiXCR, one entry per CDR3 protein. The table includes approximately 800,000 distinct CDR3 sequences, 46% detected once.

The rearrangement joins TRBV25-1 to TRBJ2-5; D perhaps matches TRBD1 (5 bases). The sample consisted of blood. The receptor's source is a man at least 80 years old in good health. The CDR3, as DNA: TGTGCCAGCAGTGAAGACAGCCAAGAGACCCAGTACTTC. Amino acids: CASSEDSQETQYF.